This section outlines one T cell receptor beta chain sequence together with its context. TCR beta VDJ combinations and CDR3 sequences were profiled from genomic DNA. From the reads, TCRdb called clonotypes with MiXCR, one entry per CDR3 protein. This table has roughly 180,000 distinct CDR3 sequences, 55% to 70% appearing once. This record comes from a study of CD8+CD57+ T cells in acquired aplastic anemia. For the study at large: Isolated CD4+ and CD8+ cells, once sorted, yielded DNA averaging roughly 3.4 ug.

The CDR3 is made up of 12 amino acids. Deletions cut 0 bases from V and 5 bases from J, with 8 bases between. CDR1 and CDR2 from the germline V gene are DFQATT and SNEGSKA (reference sequence). The sample comprised sorted CD4+, CD8+, or CD8+CD57+ T cells (not recorded which) from PBMCs. This sequence was found in a human donor with severe aplastic anemia or a healthy control (not recorded which). The V and J genes are TRBV20-1 and TRBJ2-7; tentatively, D is TRBD1 or TRBD2 (6 bases each). CDR3 region: CSARDRGHEQYF. The CDR3 DNA follows: TGCAGTGCTAGAGATCGGGGGCACGAGCAGTACTTC.